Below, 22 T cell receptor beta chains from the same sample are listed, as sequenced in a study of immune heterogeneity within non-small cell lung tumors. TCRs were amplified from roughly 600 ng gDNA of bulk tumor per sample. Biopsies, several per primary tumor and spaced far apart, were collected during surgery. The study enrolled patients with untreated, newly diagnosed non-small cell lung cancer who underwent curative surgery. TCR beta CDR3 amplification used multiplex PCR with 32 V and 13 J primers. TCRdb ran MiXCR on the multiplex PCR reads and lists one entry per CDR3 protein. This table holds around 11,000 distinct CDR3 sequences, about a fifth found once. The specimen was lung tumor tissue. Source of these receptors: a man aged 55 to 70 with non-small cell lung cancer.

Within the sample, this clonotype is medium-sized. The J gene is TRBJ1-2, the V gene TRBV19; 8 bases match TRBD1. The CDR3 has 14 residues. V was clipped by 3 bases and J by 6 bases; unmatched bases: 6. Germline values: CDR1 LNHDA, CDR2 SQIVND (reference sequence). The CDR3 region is CASSILQGANGYTF. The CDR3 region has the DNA TGTGCCAGTAGTATCCTCCAGGGGGCCAATGGCTACACCTTC.

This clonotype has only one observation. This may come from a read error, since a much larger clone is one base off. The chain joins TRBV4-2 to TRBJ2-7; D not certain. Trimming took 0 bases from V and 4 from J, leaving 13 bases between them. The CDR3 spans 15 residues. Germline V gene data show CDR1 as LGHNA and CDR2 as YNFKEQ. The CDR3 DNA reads TGTGCCAGCAGCCAAGATTTTTTCAGGCGATACGAGCAGTACTTC. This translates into CASSQDFFRRYEQYF.

The CDR3 nucleotides read TGTGCCAGCAGCTCTTACAGGGGGCTCGGGGAGCTGTTTTTT. Translation gives CASSSYRGLGELFF. The V gene is TRBV7-9, the J gene TRBJ2-2; 9 nucleotides match TRBD1. The germline CDR1 and CDR2 sequences are SEHNR and FQNEAQ (reference sequence). The V segment lost 4 bases and the J segment 7 bases; nucleotides outside the gene matches: 4. The CDR3 extends over 14 amino acids.

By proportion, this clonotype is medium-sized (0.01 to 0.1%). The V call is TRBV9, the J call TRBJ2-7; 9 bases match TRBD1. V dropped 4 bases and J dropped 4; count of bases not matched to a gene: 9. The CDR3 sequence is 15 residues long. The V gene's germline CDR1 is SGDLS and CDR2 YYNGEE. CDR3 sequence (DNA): TGTGCCAGCAGCCAGGGGGGACAGGGCCGTTACGAGCAGTACTTC. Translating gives CASSQGGQGRYEQYF.

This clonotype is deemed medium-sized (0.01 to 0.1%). Here the CDR3 DNA reads TGCAGTGCTGGACGGGTGGCAGCCGATTTCACAGATACGCAGTATTTT. This gives the protein CSAGRVAADFTDTQYF. The chain is built from TRBV20-1 and TRBJ2-3; D unclear. This CDR3 has 16 residues. Trimming took off 5 bases at V and 2 bases at J, with 20 bases between the two ends. Germline V lookup: CDR1 DFQATT, CDR2 SNEGSKA (reference sequence).

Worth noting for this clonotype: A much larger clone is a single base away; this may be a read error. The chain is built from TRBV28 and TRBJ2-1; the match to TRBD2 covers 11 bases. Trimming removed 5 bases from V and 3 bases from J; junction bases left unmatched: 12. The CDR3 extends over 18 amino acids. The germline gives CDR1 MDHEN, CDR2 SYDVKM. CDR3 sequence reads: CASSGTGPLAGGYNEQFF. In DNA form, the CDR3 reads TGTGCCAGCAGTGGGACAGGACCGCTAGCGGGAGGCTACAATGAGCAGTTCTTC.

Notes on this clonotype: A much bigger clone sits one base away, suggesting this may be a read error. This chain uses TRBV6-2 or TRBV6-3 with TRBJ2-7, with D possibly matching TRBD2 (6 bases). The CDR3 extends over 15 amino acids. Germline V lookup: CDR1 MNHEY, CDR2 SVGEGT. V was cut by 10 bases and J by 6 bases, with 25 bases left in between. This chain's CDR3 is CATVGGAGFSGEQYF. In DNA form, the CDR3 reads TGTGCCACCGTAGGCGGGGCAGGGTTCTCGGGCGAGCAGTACTTC.

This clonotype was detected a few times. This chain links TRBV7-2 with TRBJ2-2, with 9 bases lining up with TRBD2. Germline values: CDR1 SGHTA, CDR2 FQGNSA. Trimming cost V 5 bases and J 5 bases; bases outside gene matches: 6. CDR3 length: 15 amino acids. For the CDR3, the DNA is TGTGCCAGCAGCCCCAGCGGGAGGAGGACCGGGGAGCTGTTTTTT. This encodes CASSPSGRRTGELFF.

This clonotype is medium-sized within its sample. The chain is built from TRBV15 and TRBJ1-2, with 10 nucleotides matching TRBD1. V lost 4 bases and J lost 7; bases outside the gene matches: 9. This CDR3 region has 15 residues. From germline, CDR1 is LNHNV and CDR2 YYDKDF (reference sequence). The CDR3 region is CATSIGEGQGSGYTF. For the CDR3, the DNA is TGTGCCACCAGCATAGGGGAGGGACAGGGGTCTGGCTACACCTTC.

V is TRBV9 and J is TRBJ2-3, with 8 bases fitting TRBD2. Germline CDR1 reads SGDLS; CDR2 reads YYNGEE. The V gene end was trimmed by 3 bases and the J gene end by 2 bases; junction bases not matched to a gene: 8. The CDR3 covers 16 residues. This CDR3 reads CASSDGAGGPTDTQYF. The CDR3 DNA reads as TGTGCCAGCAGCGACGGGGCGGGAGGCCCCACAGATACGCAGTATTTT.

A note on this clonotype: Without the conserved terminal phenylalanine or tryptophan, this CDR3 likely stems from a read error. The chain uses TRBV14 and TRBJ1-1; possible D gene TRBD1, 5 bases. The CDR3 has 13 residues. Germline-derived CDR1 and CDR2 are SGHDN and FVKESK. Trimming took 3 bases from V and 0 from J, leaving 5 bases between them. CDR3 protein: CASSQTVNTEAFL. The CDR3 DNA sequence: TGTGCCAGCAGCCAGACAGTGAACACTGAAGCTTTCCTT.

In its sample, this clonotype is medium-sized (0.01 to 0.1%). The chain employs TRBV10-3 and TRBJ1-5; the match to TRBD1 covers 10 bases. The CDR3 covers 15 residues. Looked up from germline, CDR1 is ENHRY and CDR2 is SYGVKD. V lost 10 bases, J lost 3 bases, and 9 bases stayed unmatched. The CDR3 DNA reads TGTGCCACCGAATCGGGACAGGGGATCAATCAGCCCCAGCATTTT. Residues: CATESGQGINQPQHF.

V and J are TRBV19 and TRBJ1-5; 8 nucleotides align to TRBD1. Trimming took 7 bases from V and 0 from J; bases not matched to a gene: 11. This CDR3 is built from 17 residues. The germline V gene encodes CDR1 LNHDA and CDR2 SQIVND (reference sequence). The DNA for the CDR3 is TGTGCCAGTACCTCCTTGAGGACAGGGTTTAGCAATCAGCCCCAGCATTTT. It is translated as CASTSLRTGFSNQPQHF.

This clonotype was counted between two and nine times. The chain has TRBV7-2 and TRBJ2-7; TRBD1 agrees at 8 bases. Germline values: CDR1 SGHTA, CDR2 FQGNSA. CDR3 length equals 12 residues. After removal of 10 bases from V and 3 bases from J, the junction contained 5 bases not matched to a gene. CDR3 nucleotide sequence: TGTGCCACCGGGACAGGCTACTACGAGCAGTACTTC. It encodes CATGTGYYEQYF.

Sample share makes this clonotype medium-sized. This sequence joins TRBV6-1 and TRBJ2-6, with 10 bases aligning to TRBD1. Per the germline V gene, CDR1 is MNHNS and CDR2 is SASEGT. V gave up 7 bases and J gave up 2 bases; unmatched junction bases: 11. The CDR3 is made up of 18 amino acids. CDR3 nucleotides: TGTGCCAGCAACTACCGGGACAGGGGCCATCCTGGGGCCAACGTCCTGACTTTC. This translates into CASNYRDRGHPGANVLTF.

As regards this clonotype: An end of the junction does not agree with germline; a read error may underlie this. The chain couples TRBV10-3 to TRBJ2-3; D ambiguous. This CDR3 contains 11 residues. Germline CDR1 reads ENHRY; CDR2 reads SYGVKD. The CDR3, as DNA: TGTGCCACGGGTAGCACAGATACGCATTATTTT. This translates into CATGSTDTHYF.

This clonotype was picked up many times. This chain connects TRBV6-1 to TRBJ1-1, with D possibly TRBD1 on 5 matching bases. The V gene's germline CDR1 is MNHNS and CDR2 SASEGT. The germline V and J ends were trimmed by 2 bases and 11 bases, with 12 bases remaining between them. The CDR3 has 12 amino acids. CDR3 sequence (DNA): TGTGCCAGCAGTGAATTTCGGGGGAGGGCTTTCTTT. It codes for CASSEFRGRAFF.

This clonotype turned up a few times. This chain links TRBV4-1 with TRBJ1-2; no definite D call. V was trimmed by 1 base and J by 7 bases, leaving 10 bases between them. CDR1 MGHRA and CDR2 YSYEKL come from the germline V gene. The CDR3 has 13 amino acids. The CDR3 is CASSQGESGGYTF. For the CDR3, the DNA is TGCGCCAGCAGCCAAGGGGAGTCCGGTGGCTACACCTTC.

CDR3 nucleotide sequence: TGTGCCAGCACCTCCTCAAAATACAATGAGCAGTTCTTC. Protein sequence: CASTSSKYNEQFF. The rearrangement joins TRBV11-3 to TRBJ2-1, with D hard to call. Germline V gene data show CDR1 as SGHNT and CDR2 as YENEEA. Trimming shortened V by 7 bases and J by 4 bases, and 11 bases separated the two germline ends. CDR3 length: 13 amino acids.

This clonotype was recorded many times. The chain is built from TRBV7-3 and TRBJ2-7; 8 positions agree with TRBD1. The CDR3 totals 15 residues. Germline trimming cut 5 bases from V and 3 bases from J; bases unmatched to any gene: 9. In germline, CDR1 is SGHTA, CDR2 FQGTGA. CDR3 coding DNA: TGTGCCAGCAGCCGGGACAGGTCCCCCCACTACGAGCAGTACTTC. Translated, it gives CASSRDRSPHYEQYF.

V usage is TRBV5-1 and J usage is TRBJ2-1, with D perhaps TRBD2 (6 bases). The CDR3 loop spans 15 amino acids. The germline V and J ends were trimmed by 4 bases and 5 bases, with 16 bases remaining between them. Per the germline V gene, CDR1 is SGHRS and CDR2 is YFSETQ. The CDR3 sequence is CASSPVVAANNEQFF. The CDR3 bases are TGCGCCAGCAGCCCCGTGGTAGCGGCTAACAATGAGCAGTTCTTC.

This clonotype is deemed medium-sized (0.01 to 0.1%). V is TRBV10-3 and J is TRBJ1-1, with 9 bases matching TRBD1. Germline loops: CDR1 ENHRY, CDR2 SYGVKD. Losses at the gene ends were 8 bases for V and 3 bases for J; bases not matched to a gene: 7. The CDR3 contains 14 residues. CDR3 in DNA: TGTGCCATCTCGGACAGGGGAAAGGACACTGAAGCTTTCTTT. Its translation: CAISDRGKDTEAFF.